One sample yielded the 24 T cell receptor beta chains listed below, sequenced in a study of T cells in Graves' hyperthyroidism and ophthalmopathy. Amplification of TCR beta CDR3 regions used RNA as the template. The HTBI primer set was used in a first-round RT-PCR of the TCR CDR3. TCRdb re-analysed the multiplex PCR reads in MiXCR, keeping a single row per CDR3 protein. Of a few hundred thousand distinct CDR3 sequences listed, around a sixth are singletons. The sequenced material came from blood. The receptors were sampled from a man younger than 30 with Graves' ophthalmopathy.

The table lists this clonotype with a few counts. This chain joins TRBV5-8 and TRBJ2-6; no clear D. Trimming pared 1 base from V and 2 bases from J, leaving 7 bases between. Germline V gives CDR1 SGHTS, CDR2 YDEGEE. The CDR3 extends over 15 amino acids. CDR3 sequence reads: CASSLFTPGANVLTF. Here the CDR3 DNA reads TGTGCCAGCAGCTTGTTCACCCCTGGGGCCAACGTCCTGACTTTC.

This clonotype has ten or more counts. The gene calls are TRBV7-9 and TRBJ2-1; D perhaps matches TRBD2 (6 bases). The CDR3 covers 15 residues. Germline V gene sequence: CDR1 SEHNR, CDR2 FQNEAQ (reference sequence). With 5 bases removed from V and 5 bases from J, the gap between germline ends came to 16 bases. In DNA, the CDR3 is TGTGCCAGCAGCCCGGGAGACTCCTATCACAATGAGCAGTTCTTC. It yields the protein CASSPGDSYHNEQFF.

This clonotype was counted ten times or more. The V and J genes are TRBV3-1 and TRBJ1-3; no clear D gene. The CDR3 is made up of 15 amino acids. Germline V gene data show CDR1 as LGHDT and CDR2 as YNNKEL (reference sequence). With 4 bases removed from V and 2 bases from J, the gap between germline ends came to 12 bases. The CDR3 coding sequence is TGTGCCAGCAGCCTCGGCGCCCCCACTGGAAACACCATATATTTT. Translation gives CASSLGAPTGNTIYF.

The chain recombines TRBV4-1 with TRBJ2-4; possibly TRBD2 for D (6 bases). CDR1 and CDR2 from the germline V gene are MGHRA and YSYEKL. Trimming pared 0 bases from V and 4 bases from J, leaving 13 bases between. The CDR3 length is 16 residues. CDR3 in DNA: TGCGCCAGCAGCCAAGAGTTCCCGGGGAGGAAAAACATTCAGTACTTC. Protein product: CASSQEFPGRKNIQYF.

This clonotype was seen at least ten times. The gene calls are TRBV9 and TRBJ2-5, with 7 bases aligning to TRBD1. CDR3 length: 15 amino acids. Germline CDR1 and CDR2: SGDLS and YYNGEE. Trimming cost V 2 bases and J 5 bases; bases outside gene matches: 9. In DNA form, the CDR3 reads TGTGCCAGCAGCGTTGGACAGGCTACTTGGGAGACCCAGTACTTC. This translates into CASSVGQATWETQYF.

This clonotype was observed a few times. The V and J genes are TRBV7-9 and TRBJ2-7, with 7 positions matching TRBD1. There are 14 residues in the CDR3. J gave up 5 bases and V 5 bases, and 9 bases lay outside the gene matches. Germline-derived CDR1 and CDR2 are SEHNR and FQNEAQ (reference sequence). The DNA for the CDR3 is TGTGCCAGCAGCCCACAGACAGGGAGCCACGAGCAGTACTTC. As protein: CASSPQTGSHEQYF.

The genes are TRBV9 and TRBJ2-2; maybe TRBD1 (5 bases). CDR1 SGDLS and CDR2 YYNGEE come from the germline V gene. V gave up 0 bases and J gave up 0 bases, with 6 bases separating them. This CDR3 contains 15 residues. The CDR3 here is CASSVGQTNTGELFF. The DNA for the CDR3 is TGTGCCAGCAGCGTAGGACAGACGAACACCGGGGAGCTGTTTTTT. The whole variable domain, filled in from reference TRBV9 and TRBJ2-2, reads DSGVTQTPKHLITATGQRVTLRCSPRSGDLSVYWYQQSLDQGLQFLIQYYNGEERAKGNILERFSAQQFPDLHSELNLSSLELGDSALYFCASSVGQTNTGELFFGEGSRLTVL.

Details on this clonotype: A much larger clone is a single base away; this may be a read error. The rearrangement links TRBV9 to TRBJ2-5; D may correspond to TRBD1 or TRBD2 (5 bases each). From germline, CDR1 is SGDLS and CDR2 YYNGEE. This CDR3 has 13 residues. DNA of the CDR3: TGTGCCAGCAGCGTAGTGATGGGGGAGACCCGGTACTTC. Protein: CASSVVMGETRYF.

This clonotype was detected many times. CDR3 in DNA: TGTGCCAGCAGCCAAGTGAGGCAGAGCCCCTATGGCTACACCTTC. Encoded protein: CASSQVRQSPYGYTF. The chain uses TRBV3-1 and TRBJ1-2; no reliable D call. CDR1 is LGHDT and CDR2 is YNNKEL in the germline V gene (reference sequence). The CDR3 length is 15 residues. V lost 1 base to trimming and J lost 4 bases, with 13 bases between them.

This clonotype came up many times. The chain has TRBV6-1 and TRBJ1-1; 9 nucleotides line up with TRBD1. With 7 bases clipped from V and 4 bases from J, the junction kept 16 bases outside the gene matches. Germline V gene lookup returns CDR1 MNHNS and CDR2 SASEGT. The CDR3 extends over 17 amino acids. The CDR3 region has the DNA TGTGCCAGCATCGGGGACAGGGCTGTTCCTATGGGCACTGAAGCTTTCTTT. This gives the protein CASIGDRAVPMGTEAFF.

Ten or more counts support this clonotype. The chain has TRBV20-1 and TRBJ2-1, with D possibly being TRBD2 (6 bases). Trimming pared 4 bases from V and 7 bases from J, leaving 11 bases between. Germline assignment: CDR1 DFQATT and CDR2 SNEGSKA (reference sequence). CDR3 length: 12 residues. CDR3 region: CSAMPRGNEQFF. Written as DNA, the CDR3 is TGCAGTGCTATGCCCCGGGGGAATGAGCAGTTCTTC.

To note about this clonotype: A read error may explain this, as a much larger clone is one base away. V is TRBV7-4 and J is TRBJ1-2; D ambiguous. The V and J ends lost 5 bases and 6 bases respectively, with 7 bases between them. CDR1 SGHVT and CDR2 SQSDAQ come from the germline V gene. The CDR3 has 11 amino acids. CDR3: CASSAQDGYTF. CDR3 DNA: TGTGCCAGCAGCGCCCAGGATGGCTACACCTTC. The entire variable domain, with the rest obtained from reference TRBV7-4 and TRBJ1-2, is as follows: GAGVSQSPRYKVAKRGRDVALRCDSISGHVTLYWYRQTLGQGSEVLTYSQSDAQRDKSGRPSGRFSAERPERSVSTLKIQRTEQGDSAVYLCASSAQDGYTFGSGTRLTVV.

At least ten counts were recorded for this clonotype. The genes are TRBV6-1 and TRBJ1-1; no definite D call. The CDR3 loop spans 13 amino acids. Germline CDR1 MNHNS, CDR2 SASEGT. The ends were cut back, 5 bases at V and 0 bases at J, with 7 bases in the middle. The CDR3 region is CASSNTVNTEAFF. The CDR3 nucleotides are TGTGCCAGCAGTAATACGGTGAACACTGAAGCTTTCTTT.

This clonotype turned up a few times. This chain connects TRBV27 to TRBJ1-1; D may be TRBD1 (6 bases). The germline V gene encodes CDR1 MNHEY and CDR2 SMNVEV (reference sequence). This CDR3 contains 13 residues. The ends were cut back, 3 bases at V and 5 bases at J, with 10 bases in the middle. CDR3: CASSFPGVTEAFF. In nucleotides, the CDR3 is TGTGCCAGCAGTTTCCCAGGGGTAACTGAAGCTTTCTTT.

The chain uses TRBV7-3 and TRBJ2-1; 10 bases are a match to TRBD2. The CDR3 sequence is 17 residues long. V lost 1 base and J lost 8; bases outside the gene matches: 11. Germline V gives CDR1 SGHTA, CDR2 FQGTGA. CDR3 nucleotide sequence: TGTGCCAGCAGCTTAAGGCGGAGCGGGGGGGCTAGCTATGAGCAGTTCTTC. Translating it yields CASSLRRSGGASYEQFF.

A few counts support this clonotype. The J gene is TRBJ2-3, the V gene TRBV5-6; TRBD2 agrees at 10 bases. Looked up from germline, CDR1 is SGHDT and CDR2 is YYEEEE. The CDR3 covers 16 residues. The V segment lost 6 bases and the J segment 2 bases; nucleotides outside the gene matches: 9. CDR3 in DNA: TGTGCCAGCACCCCTAGCGGGGGCCTTCTCACAGATACGCAGTATTTT. Its translation: CASTPSGGLLTDTQYF.

This clonotype was seen a handful of times. The rearrangement joins TRBV7-8 to TRBJ1-3, with D unresolved. V was pared by 5 bases and J by 0 bases, with 11 bases between. The germline gives CDR1 SGHVS, CDR2 FQNEAQ. The CDR3 has 15 residues. The CDR3 region has the DNA TGTGCCAGCAGCCCATCGGGGTTCTCTGGAAACACCATATATTTT. As protein: CASSPSGFSGNTIYF.

The gene calls are TRBV10-3 and TRBJ1-1, with D unresolved. CDR3 length: 12 residues. CDR1 and CDR2 (germline): ENHRY, SYGVKD. With 4 bases removed from V and 1 base from J, the gap between germline ends came to 4 bases. In DNA, the CDR3 is TGTGCCATCAGTGGCGGGAACACTGAAGCTTTCTTT. Translating it yields CAISGGNTEAFF.

This clonotype was seen at least ten times. The chain couples TRBV12-3 or TRBV12-4 to TRBJ1-6; TRBD1 aligns across 10 bases. The CDR3 has 20 residues. The ends lost 4 bases at V and 9 bases at J; junction bases unmatched: 21. The CDR3, as DNA: TGTGCCAGCAGTTCGTCCCGGGGGAGGATAGGGGACAGGGGCAGTTCACCCCTCCACTTT. Translation gives CASSSSRGRIGDRGSSPLHF.

V is TRBV5-6 and J is TRBJ2-7, with 7 nucleotides matching TRBD1. CDR3 length equals 15 residues. Germline lookup yields CDR1 SGHDT and CDR2 YYEEEE. The V gene end was trimmed by 4 bases and the J gene end by 2 bases; junction bases not matched to a gene: 9. The CDR3 reads CASSGTHRGAYEQYF. CDR3 nucleotides: TGTGCCAGCAGCGGGACCCACAGGGGTGCCTACGAGCAGTACTTC.

This clonotype was counted between two and nine times. The genes are TRBV9 and TRBJ1-1; D unclear. In germline, CDR1 is SGDLS, CDR2 YYNGEE. The V gene lost 5 bases and the J gene lost 0 bases, with 11 bases spanning the gap. The CDR3 sequence is 14 residues long. The CDR3 nucleotides are TGTGCCAGCAGTGGACTGACAATGAACACTGAAGCTTTCTTT. This translates into CASSGLTMNTEAFF.

This clonotype was recorded many times. The chain couples TRBV9 to TRBJ2-1; 11 bases align to TRBD1. There are 17 residues in the CDR3. From germline, CDR1 is SGDLS and CDR2 YYNGEE. After removal of 0 bases from V and 6 bases from J, the junction contained 8 bases not matched to a gene. The CDR3 DNA reads TGTGCCAGCAGCGTAGCTACAGGACAGGGGGCGCGCAATGAGCAGTTCTTC. Translated, it gives CASSVATGQGARNEQFF.

The chain couples TRBV11-3 to TRBJ2-7; D might be TRBD1 or TRBD2, each matching 5 bases. CDR3 length equals 12 residues. Trimming took 2 bases from V and 6 from J, leaving 8 bases between them. Germline loops: CDR1 SGHNT, CDR2 YENEEA. In DNA, the CDR3 is TGTGCCAGCAGCTTACTGAGGGGCGAGCAGTACTTC. Protein product: CASSLLRGEQYF. The entire variable domain, with the rest obtained from reference TRBV11-3 and TRBJ2-7, is as follows: EAGVVQSPRYKIIEKKQPVAFWCNPISGHNTLYWYLQNLGQGPELLIRYENEEAVDDSQLPKDRFSAERLKGVDSTLKIQPAELGDSAVYLCASSLLRGEQYFGPGTRLTVT.

This clonotype came up many times. The chain is built from TRBV20-1 and TRBJ1-2; D is unclear. CDR1 DFQATT and CDR2 SNEGSKA come from the germline V gene (reference sequence). Trimming cost V 6 bases and J 8 bases, with 7 bases left between them. The length of the CDR3 is 9 residues. The CDR3 loop is CSAPPGYTF. CDR3 sequence (DNA): TGCAGTGCCCCCCCCGGCTACACCTTC.